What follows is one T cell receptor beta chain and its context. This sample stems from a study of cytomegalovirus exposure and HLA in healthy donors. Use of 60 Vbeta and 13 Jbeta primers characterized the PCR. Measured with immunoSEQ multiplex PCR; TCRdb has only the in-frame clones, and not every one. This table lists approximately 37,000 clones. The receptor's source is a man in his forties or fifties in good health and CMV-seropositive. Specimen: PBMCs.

CDR3: CASSVDSVDTQYF. The CDR3 DNA sequence: TGTGCCAGCAGCGTAGATTCCGTGGATACGCAGTATTTT. The J gene is TRBJ2-3, the V gene TRBV9; D is ambiguous. Germline lookup yields CDR1 SGDLS and CDR2 YYNGEE. With 0 bases removed from V and 6 bases from J, the gap between germline ends came to 8 bases. The CDR3 covers 13 residues.